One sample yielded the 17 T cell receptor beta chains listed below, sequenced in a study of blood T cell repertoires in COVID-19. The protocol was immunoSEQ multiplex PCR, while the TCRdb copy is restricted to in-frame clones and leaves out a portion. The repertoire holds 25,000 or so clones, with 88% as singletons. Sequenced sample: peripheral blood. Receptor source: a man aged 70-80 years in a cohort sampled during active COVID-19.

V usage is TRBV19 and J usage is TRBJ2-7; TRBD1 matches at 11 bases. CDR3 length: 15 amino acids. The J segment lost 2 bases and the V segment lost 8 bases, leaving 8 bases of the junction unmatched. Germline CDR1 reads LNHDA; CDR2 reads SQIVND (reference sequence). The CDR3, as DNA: TGTGCCAGTGGGACAGGGGGTTCTCTTACCTACGAGCAGTACTTC. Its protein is CASGTGGSLTYEQYF.

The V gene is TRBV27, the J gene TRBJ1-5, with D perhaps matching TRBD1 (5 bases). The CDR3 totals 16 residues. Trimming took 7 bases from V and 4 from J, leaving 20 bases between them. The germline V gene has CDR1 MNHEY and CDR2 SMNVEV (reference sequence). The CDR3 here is CASTPRGDGGNQPQHF. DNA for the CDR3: TGTGCCAGCACCCCTCGGGGGGACGGGGGAAATCAGCCCCAGCATTTT.

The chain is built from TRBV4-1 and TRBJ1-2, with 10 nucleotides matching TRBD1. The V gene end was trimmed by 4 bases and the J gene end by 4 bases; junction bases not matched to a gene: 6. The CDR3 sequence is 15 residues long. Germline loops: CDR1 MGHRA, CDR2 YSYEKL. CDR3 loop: CASSRRDRGGYGYTF. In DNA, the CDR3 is TGCGCCAGCAGCCGGAGGGACAGGGGTGGCTATGGCTACACCTTC.

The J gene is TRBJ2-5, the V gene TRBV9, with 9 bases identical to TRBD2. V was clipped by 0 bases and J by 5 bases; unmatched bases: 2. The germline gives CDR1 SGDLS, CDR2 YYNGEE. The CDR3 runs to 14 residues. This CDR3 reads CASSVDSGGETQYF. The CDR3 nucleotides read TGTGCCAGCAGCGTAGACAGCGGGGGGGAGACCCAGTACTTC.

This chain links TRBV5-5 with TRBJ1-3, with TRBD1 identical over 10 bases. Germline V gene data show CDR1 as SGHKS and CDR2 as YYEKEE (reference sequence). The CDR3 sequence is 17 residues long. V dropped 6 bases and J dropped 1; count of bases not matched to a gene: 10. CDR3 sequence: CASNQPGTGASGNTIYF. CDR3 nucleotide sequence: TGTGCCAGCAACCAACCCGGGACAGGGGCTTCTGGAAACACCATATATTTT.

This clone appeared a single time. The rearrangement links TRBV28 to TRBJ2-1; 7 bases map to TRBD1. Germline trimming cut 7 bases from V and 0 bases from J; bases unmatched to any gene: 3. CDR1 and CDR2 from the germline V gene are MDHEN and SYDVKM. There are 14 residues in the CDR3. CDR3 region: CASKGASSYNEQFF. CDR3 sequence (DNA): TGTGCCAGCAAGGGGGCTAGCTCCTACAATGAGCAGTTCTTC.

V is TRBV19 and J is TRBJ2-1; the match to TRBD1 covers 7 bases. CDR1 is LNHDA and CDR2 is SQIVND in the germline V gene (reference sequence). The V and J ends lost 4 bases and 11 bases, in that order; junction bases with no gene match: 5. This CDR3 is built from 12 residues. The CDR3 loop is CASSTDRRKQFF. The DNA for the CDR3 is TGTGCCAGTAGTACGGACAGGAGGAAGCAGTTCTTC.

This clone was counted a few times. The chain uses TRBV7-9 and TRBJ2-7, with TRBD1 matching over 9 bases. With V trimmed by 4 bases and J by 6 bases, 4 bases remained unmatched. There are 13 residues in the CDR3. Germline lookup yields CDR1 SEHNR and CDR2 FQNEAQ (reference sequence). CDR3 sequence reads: CASSWTGAAEQYF. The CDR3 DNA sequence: TGTGCCAGCAGCTGGACAGGGGCGGCCGAGCAGTACTTC.

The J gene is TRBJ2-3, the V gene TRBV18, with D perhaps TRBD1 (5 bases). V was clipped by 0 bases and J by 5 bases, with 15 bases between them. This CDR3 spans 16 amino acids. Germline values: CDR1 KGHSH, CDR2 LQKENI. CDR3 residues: CASSPPGVLQGDTQYF. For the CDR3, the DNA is TGTGCCAGCTCACCACCCGGTGTGTTGCAGGGAGATACGCAGTATTTT.

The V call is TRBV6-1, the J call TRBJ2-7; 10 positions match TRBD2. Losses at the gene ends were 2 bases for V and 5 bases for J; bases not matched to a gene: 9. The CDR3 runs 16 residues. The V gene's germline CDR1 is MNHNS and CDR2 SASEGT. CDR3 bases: TGTGCCAGCAGTGAATCGGCTAGCGGGAGATCGGACGAGCAGTACTTC. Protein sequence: CASSESASGRSDEQYF.

The CDR3 loop is CATSDLGGTTDTQYF. CDR3 nucleotides: TGTGCCACCAGTGATTTGGGCGGGACCACAGATACGCAGTATTTT. The chain couples TRBV24-1 to TRBJ2-3; a weak D match, TRBD2 (6 bases). CDR3 length: 15 amino acids. Trimming took off 0 bases at V and 2 bases at J, with 8 bases between the two ends. Germline CDR1 is KGHDR and CDR2 is SFDVKD.

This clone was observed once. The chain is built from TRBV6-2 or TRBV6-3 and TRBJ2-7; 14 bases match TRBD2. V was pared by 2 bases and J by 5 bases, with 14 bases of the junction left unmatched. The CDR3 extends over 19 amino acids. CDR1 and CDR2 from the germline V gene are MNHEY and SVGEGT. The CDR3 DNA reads TGTGCCAGCAGTTACAGGGGGACTAGCGGGAGTTGGGGTCTCGACGAGCAGTACTTC. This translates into CASSYRGTSGSWGLDEQYF.

The CDR3 bases are TGCGCCAGCAGGATCGACAGGAACACTGAAGCTTTCTTT. Amino acid sequence: CASRIDRNTEAFF. The chain is built from TRBV5-1 and TRBJ1-1; maybe TRBD1 (5 bases). Looked up from germline, CDR1 is SGHRS and CDR2 is YFSETQ. The CDR3 has 13 residues. V lost 5 bases to trimming and J lost 1 base, with 9 bases between them.

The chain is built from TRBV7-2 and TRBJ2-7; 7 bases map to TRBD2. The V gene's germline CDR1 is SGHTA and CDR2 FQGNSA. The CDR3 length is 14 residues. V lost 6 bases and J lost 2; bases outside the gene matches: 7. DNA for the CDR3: TGTGCCAGCAGGGCGGGCGGGAGAACCTACGAGCAGTACTTC. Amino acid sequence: CASRAGGRTYEQYF.

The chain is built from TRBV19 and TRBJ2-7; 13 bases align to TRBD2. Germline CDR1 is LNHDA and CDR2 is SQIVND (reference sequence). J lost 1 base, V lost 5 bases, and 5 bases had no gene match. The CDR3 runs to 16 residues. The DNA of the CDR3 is TGTGCCAGTAGTTCAACTAGCGGGAGGGCTTCCTACGAGCAGTACTTC. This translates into CASSSTSGRASYEQYF.

Written as DNA, the CDR3 is TGTGCCAGCAGCTCGGGTCGGGTCGGGGAGCTGTTTTTT. It specifies CASSSGRVGELFF. The V and J genes are TRBV7-2 and TRBJ2-2, with D hard to call. In germline, CDR1 is SGHTA, CDR2 FQGNSA. V lost 4 bases, J lost 7 bases, and 10 bases lay in between. The CDR3 sequence is 13 residues long. Filled out from reference TRBV7-2 and TRBJ2-2, the complete variable domain reads GAGVSQSPSNKVTEKGKDVELRCDPISGHTALYWYRQSLGQGLEFLIYFQGNSAPDKSGLPSDRFSAERTGGSVSTLTIQRTQQEDSAVYLCASSSGRVGELFFGEGSRLTVL.

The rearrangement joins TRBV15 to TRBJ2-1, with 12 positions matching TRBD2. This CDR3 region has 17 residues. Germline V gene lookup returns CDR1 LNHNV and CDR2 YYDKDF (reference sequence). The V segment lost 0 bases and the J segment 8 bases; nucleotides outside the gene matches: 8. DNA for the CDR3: TGTGCCACCAGCAGAGATAGGACTAGCGGGATCCTAGATGAGCAGTTCTTC. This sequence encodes CATSRDRTSGILDEQFF.